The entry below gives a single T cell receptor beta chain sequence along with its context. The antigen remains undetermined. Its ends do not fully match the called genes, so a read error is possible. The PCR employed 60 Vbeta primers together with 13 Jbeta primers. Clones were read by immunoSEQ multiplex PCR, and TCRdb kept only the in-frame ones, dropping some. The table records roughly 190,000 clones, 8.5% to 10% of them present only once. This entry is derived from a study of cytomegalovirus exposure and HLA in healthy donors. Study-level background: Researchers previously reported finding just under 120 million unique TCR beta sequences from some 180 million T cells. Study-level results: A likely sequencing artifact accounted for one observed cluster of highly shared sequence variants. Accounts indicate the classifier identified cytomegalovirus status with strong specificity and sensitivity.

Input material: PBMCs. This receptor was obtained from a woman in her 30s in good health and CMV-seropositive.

The CDR3 protein is CASSLDRGGSMGF. The CDR3 nucleotides read TGTGCCAGCAGCTTAGATAGGGGAGGTAGCATGGGGTTC. The rearrangement links TRBV11-2 to TRBJ2-7, with D possibly TRBD2 on 6 matching bases. This CDR3 has 13 amino acids. CDR1 and CDR2 (germline): SGHAT, FQNNGV.